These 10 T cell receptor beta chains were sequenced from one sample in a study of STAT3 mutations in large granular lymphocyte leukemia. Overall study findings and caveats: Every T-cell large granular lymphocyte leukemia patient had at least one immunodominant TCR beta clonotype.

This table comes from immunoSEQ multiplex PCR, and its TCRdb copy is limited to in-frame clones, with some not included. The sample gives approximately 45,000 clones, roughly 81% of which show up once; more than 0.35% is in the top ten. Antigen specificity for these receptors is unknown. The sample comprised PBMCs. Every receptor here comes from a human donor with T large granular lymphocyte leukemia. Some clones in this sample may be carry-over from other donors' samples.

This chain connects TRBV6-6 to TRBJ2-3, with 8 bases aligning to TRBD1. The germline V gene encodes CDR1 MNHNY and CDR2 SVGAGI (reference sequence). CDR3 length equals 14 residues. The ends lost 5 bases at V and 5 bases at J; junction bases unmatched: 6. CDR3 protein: CASSRQGAGDTQYF. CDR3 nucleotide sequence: TGTGCCAGCAGTAGGCAGGGGGCAGGAGATACGCAGTATTTT.

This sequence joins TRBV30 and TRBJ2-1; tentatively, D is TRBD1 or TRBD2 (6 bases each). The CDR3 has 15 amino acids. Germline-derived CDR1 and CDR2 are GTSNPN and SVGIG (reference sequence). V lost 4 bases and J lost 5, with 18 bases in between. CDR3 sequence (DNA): TGTGCCTGGACCGTCTCGGGGGCCCGGAACAATGAGCAGTTCTTC. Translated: CAWTVSGARNNEQFF.

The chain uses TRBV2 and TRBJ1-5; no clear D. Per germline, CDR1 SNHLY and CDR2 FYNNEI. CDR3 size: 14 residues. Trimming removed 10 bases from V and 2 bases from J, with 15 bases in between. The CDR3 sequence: CATSREAGNQPQHF. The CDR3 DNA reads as TGTGCCACCTCGAGAGAGGCCGGCAATCAGCCCCAGCATTTT.

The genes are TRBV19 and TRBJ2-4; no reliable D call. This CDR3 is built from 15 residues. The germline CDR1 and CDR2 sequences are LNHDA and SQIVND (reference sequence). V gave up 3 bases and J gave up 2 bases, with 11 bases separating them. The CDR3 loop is CASSIIPISKNIQYF. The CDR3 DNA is TGTGCCAGTAGTATCATTCCAATCTCCAAAAACATTCAGTACTTC.

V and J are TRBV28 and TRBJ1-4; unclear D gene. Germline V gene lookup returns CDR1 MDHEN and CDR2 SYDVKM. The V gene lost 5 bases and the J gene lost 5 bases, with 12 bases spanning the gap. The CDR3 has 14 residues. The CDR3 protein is CASSLASKNEKLFF. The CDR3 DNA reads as TGTGCCAGCAGTCTCGCGAGTAAAAATGAAAAACTGTTTTTT.

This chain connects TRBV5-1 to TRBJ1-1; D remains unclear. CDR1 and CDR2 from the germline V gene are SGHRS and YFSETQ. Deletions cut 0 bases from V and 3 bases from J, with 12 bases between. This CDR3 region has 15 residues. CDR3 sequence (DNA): TGCGCCAGCAGCTTGGACGCGGCGGACGACACTGAAGCTTTCTTT. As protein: CASSLDAADDTEAFF.

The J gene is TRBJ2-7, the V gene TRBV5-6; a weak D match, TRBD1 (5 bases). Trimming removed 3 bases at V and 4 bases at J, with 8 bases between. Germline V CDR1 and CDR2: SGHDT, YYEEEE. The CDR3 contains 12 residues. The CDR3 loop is CASSWGRYEQYV. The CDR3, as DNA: TGTGCCAGCAGCTGGGGCAGGTACGAGCAGTACGTC.

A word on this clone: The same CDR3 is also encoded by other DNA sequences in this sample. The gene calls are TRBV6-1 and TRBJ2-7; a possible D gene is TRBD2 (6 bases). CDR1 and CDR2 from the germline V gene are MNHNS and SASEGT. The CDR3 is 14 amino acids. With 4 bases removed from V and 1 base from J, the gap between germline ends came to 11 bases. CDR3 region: CASSAEGPSYEQYF. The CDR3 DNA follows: TGTGCCAGCAGTGCGGAGGGACCTTCCTACGAGCAGTACTTC.

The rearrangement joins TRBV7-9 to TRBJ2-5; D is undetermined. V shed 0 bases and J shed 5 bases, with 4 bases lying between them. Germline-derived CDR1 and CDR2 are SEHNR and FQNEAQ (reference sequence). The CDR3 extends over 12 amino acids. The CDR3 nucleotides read TGTGCCAGCAGCTTAGCTTGGGAGACCCAGTACTTC. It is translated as CASSLAWETQYF. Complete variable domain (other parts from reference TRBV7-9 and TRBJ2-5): DTGVSQNPRHKITKRGQNVTFRCDPISEHNRLYWYRQTLGQGPEFLTYFQNEAQLEKSRLLSDRFSAERPKGSFSTLEIQRTEQGDSAMYLCASSLAWETQYFGPGTRLLVL.

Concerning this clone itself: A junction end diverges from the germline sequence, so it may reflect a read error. In DNA form, the CDR3 reads TGTGCCAGTAGTTTTGGGACAAATCTTGCTCTTCTCTATGGCTACACCTTC. Protein: CASSFGTNLALLYGYTF. J is TRBJ1-2 and V is TRBV28; possible D gene TRBD1, 6 bases. The V gene's germline CDR1 is MDHEN and CDR2 SYDVKM. The length of the CDR3 is 17 residues.